This entry is about one TCR beta chain. This entry belongs to a study of blood T cell repertoires in COVID-19. At the level of the study: The study drew acute and convalescent COVID-19 samples from the United States, Italy and Spain. The analysed material was cDNA or gDNA that came from T cells, B-cell-depleted T cells, or PBMCs.

Per the original data handling: Scientists estimated how many nucleated cells there were by amplifying reference gene primers. TCRdb's table, derived via immunoSEQ multiplex PCR, lists solely in-frame clones and lacks some. V and J calls and clone size are as listed in that table; D and trimming were resolved from the DNA. This sample has hundreds of thousands of clones, with around 84% found just once. The CDR3 has 18 residues. Per the germline V gene, CDR1 is SGHDN and CDR2 is FVKESK. V trimming: 1 base; J trimming: 3 bases; junction bases outside the gene matches: 12. The chain carries TRBV14 and TRBJ2-7, with 10 nucleotides matching TRBD2. Sequencing used peripheral blood. The origin of this receptor is an elderly woman with active or convalescent COVID-19. This CDR3 is CASSQGLAGRSMVYEQYF. Here the CDR3 DNA reads TGTGCCAGCAGCCAAGGACTAGCGGGCAGGTCGATGGTCTACGAGCAGTACTTC.